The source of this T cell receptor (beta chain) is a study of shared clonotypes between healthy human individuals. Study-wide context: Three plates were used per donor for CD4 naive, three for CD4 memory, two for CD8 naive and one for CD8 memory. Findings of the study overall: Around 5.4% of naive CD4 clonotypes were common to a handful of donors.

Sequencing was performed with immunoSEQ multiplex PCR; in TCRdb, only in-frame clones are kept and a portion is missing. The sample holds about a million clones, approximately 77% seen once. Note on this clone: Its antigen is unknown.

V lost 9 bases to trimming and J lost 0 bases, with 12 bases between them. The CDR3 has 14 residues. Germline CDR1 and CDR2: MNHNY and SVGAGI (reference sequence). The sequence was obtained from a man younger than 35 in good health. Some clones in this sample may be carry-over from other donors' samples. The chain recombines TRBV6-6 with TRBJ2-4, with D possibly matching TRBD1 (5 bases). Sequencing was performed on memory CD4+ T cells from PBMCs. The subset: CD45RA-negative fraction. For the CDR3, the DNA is TGTGCCAGTCTTGACAGCCTAGCCAAAAACATTCAGTACTTC. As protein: CASLDSLAKNIQYF.